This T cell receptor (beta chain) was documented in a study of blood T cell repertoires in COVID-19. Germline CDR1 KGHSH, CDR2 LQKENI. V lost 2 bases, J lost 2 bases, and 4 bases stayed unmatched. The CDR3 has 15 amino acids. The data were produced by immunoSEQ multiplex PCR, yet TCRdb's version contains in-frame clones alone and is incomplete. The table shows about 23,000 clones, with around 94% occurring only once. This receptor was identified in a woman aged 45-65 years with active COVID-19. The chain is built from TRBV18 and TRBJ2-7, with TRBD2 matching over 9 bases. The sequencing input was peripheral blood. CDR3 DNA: TGTGCCAGCTCACCAGGCGGGAGGGATACCTACGAGCAGTACTTC. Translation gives CASSPGGRDTYEQYF.